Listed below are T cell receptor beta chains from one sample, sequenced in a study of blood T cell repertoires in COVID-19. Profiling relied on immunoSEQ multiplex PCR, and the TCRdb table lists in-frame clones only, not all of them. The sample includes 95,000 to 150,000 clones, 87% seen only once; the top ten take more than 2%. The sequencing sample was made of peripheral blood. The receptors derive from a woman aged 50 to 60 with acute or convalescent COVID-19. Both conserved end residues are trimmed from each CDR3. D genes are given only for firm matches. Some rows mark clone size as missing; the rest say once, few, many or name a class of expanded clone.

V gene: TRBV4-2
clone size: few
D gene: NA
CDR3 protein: ASSQSLEARGEQF

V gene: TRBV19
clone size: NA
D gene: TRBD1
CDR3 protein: ASSIDGFGQGALSSPLH

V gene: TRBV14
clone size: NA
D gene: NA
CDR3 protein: ASSRQQGFNAYGYT

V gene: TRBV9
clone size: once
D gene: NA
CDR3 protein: ASSVVQKNTEAF

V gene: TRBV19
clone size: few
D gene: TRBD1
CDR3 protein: ASSAEPTGGWGQPQH

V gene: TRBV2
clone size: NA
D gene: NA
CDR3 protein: ASGQNREPNEQY

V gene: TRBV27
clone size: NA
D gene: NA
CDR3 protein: ASSLKGSQGAQH

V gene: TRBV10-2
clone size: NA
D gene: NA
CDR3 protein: ASSLFAGTEAF

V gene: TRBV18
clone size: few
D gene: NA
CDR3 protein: ASSPQGVDYGYT

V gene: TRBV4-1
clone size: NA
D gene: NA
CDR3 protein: ASSQDWGETQY

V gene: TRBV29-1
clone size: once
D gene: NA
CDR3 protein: SGDGGSDTEAF

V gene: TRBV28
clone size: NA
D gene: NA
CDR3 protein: ASSPGGFYGYT

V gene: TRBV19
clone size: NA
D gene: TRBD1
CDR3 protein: ASSIPGGTGHGNQPQH

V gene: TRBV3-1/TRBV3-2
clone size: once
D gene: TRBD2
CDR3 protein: ASSQDRAPPSTTSGSLLSDTQY

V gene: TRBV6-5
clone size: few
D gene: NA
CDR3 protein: ASSYSSGDNEQF

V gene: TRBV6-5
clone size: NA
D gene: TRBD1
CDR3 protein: ASSPGTVDNQPQH

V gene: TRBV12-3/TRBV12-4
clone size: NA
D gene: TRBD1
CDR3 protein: ASSLDRIYGYT

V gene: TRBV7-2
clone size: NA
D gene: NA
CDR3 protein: ASSTQGANEKLF

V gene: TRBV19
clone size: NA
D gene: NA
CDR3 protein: ASSIDSVSSYEQY

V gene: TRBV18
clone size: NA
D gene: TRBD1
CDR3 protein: ASSPTGVGGNTIY

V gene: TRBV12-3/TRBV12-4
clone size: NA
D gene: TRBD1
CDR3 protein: ASSPGQGVEAF

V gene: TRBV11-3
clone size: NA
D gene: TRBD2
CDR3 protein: ASSPRGESTDTQY

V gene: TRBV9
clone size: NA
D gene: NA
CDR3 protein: ASSASGELF

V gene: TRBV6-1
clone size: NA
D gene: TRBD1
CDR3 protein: ASSEALGGNEKLF

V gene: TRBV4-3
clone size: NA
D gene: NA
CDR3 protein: ASSQAPLGRGLDEQY

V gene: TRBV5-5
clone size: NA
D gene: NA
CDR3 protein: ASSSPDTAYNSPLH

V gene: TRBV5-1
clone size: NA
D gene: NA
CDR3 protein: ASSYLTSTDTQY

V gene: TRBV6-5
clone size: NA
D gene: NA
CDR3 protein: ATTGSNEQF

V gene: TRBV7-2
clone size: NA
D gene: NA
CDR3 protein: ASSLQSGNEQY

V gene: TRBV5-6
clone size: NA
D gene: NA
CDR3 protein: ASSLRWILLGGTQY

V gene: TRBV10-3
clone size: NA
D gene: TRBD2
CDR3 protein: AISDPLAGGSNEQF

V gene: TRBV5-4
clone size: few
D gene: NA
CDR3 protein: ASSTPTGAANYGYT

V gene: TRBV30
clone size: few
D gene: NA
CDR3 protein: AWSYRIGGYT

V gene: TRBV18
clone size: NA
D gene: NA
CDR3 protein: ASSPLEKSAF

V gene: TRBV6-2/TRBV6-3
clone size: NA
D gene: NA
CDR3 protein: ASSYPLQSAGANVLT

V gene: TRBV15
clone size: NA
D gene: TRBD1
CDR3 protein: ATSRSPTGGYGYT

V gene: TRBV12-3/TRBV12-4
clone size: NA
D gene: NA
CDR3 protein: AAGRGLNTEAF

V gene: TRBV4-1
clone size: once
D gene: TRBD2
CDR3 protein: ASSQDPGLAGVQYEQY

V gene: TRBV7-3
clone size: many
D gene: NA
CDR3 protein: ASSFFGANVLT

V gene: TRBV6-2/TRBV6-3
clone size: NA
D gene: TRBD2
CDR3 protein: ASSYFGGAYEQY

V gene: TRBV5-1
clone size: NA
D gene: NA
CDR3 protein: ASSLQQPEYEQY

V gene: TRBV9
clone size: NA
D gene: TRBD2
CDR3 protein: ASSPLAGEGTDTQY

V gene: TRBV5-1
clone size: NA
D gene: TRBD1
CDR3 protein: ASSLGPGQNYEQY

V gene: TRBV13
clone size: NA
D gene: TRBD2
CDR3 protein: ASSLYLAGAEQY

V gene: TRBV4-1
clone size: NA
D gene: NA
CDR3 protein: ASSQGGAGSAF

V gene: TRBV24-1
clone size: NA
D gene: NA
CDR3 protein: ATSLQGTDTQY

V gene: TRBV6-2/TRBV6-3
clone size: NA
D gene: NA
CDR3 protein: ASSQNYGTDTEAF

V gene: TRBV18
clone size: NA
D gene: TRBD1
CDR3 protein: ASSPRRDSYEQY

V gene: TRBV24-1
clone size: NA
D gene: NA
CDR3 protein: ATSDTADSGNTIY

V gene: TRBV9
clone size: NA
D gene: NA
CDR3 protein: ASSPLQQRDTEAF

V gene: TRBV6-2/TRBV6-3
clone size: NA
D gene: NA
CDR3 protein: ASSYTGNTEAF

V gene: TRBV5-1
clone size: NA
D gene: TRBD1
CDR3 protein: ASSLDFRGDTEAF

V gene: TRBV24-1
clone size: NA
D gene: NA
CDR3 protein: ATSAGFGTGELF

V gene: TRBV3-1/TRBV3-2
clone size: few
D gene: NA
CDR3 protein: ASSQSKNSPLY

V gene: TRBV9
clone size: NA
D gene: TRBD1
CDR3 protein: ASSVGEGTGNSYEQY

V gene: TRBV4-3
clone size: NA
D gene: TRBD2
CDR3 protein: ASSQDPGRDGGELF

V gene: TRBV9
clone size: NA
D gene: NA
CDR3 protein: ASSVRVSGTEAF

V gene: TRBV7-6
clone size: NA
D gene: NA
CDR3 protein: ASSPRTDTQY

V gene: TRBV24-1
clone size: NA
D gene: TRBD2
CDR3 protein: ATSEAGLATDTQY

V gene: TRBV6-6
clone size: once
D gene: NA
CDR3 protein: ASSPGGSRGNTIY